The entry below gives a single TCR beta chain sequence along with its context. The specificity of this receptor is unknown. No much larger clone exists at a distance of one base, and base qualities are not known. The donors belonged to the validation cohort of over a hundred subjects, which was separate from the approximately 700-subject first cohort. This entry belongs to a study of cytomegalovirus exposure and HLA in healthy donors (dated by TCRdb to about 2017). Study-level background: A later analysis indicated that the 130 or so validation repertoires were generated on the platform also employed for the approximately 690 repertoires of the first cohort. The aim of the study was to test whether cataloging public T cell receptors could identify signatures of past pathogen exposure. Besides the first cohort of approximately 670 subjects, a separate validation cohort made up of some 110 different subjects was used. To predict cytomegalovirus infection status, the study combined high-throughput TCR immunosequencing, statistical association of individual TCRs with disease status, and machine learning.

Results and caveats for the whole study, not just this receptor: A later analysis lacked HLA typing for the validation cohort, so it scored co-occurrence in that cohort across all 120 repertoires. It was suggested by the authors that the approach could potentially be generalized to other disease states and immunological phenotypes. The study listed 164 TCR beta chains as associated with cytomegalovirus. In vitro tests confirmed that three of the cytomegalovirus-associated TCR beta chains recognize cytomegalovirus antigens. While some public TCRs were present in many individuals, most TCR sequences turned up only very rarely across donors. In a later analysis, TCRs clustered in the first cohort were found to also tend to co-occur in the roughly 120 validation repertoires, with approximately 94% of cluster scores above 0. The classifier was reported to diagnose cytomegalovirus status with high specificity and sensitivity in both the original and validation cohorts.

The library was produced with the immunoSEQ multiplex PCR assay. The authors' pipeline ran thus. A statistical classification framework was built to diagnose cytomegalovirus status from the catalog of TCR beta chain sequences. This is the immuneACCESS table as TCRdb keeps it, with only in-frame sequences that have V and J called. A part of the clones is gone; compared with another copy, unresolved V genes explain less than half, and the rest is unexplained. V, J and clone size reflect that table, while D and trimming were determined from the DNA. This sample has under 100,000 clones in its table, and 90% to 95% of those were observed once. The ten top clones hold around 0.69% of the sample. Sequencing was carried out using PBMCs. The sequence was collected from a woman in her late teens or twenties in good health and CMV-seronegative.

The DNA sequence is as follows: TGTGCCAGCAGACAGACTAGCGGGAGAGCTGGTGAGCAGTTCTTC. It translates to CASRQTSGRAGEQFF. The sequence joins TRBV5-8 to TRBJ2-1; 12 junctional bases match TRBD2. The CDR3 holds 15 amino acids from the cysteine to the phenylalanine. CDR3 DNA only is kept here, 45 bases in frame from base 1. Based on the germline V gene, the CDR1 and CDR2 sequences are SGHTS and YDEGEE. V ends up 5 bases short and J 9 bases short, with an unmatched junction base count of 9.